This T cell receptor (beta chain) appears in the sequencing data of a study of blood T cell repertoires in COVID-19. The CDR3 length is 14 residues. Per the germline V gene, CDR1 is ENHRY and CDR2 is SYGVKD. With 9 bases removed from V and 0 bases from J, the gap between germline ends came to 15 bases. TCRdb keeps only in-frame clones here, not all; method: immunoSEQ multiplex PCR. The profile shows approximately 310,000 clones, roughly 91% of them singletons. The source of this sequence is a man between 50 and 59 years old with active or convalescent COVID-19. The rearrangement uses TRBV10-3 and TRBJ2-7; no firm D call. Input material: peripheral blood. CDR3 sequence reads: CAIKSFESSYEQYF. The CDR3 DNA is TGTGCCATAAAAAGTTTTGAGAGCTCCTACGAGCAGTACTTC.